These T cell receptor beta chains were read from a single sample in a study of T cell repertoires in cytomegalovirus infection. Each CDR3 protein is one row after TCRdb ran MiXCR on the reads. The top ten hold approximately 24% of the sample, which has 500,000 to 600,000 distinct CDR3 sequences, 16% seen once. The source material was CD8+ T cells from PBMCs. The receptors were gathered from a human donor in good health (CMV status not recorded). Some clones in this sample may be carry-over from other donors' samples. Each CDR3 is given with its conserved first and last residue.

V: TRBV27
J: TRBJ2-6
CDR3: CASSQLRGRPFSGANVLSF

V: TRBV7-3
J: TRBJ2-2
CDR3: CASSLASPAGELFF

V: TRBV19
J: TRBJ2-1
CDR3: CASSIVRSEQFF

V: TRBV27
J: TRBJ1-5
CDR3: CASRDGVNQPQHF

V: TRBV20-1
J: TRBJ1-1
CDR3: CSASPGSRGPEEPTEAFF

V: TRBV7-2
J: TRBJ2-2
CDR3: CASSLVRTEKTGELFF

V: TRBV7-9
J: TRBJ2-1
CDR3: CASSLILAGGNEQFF

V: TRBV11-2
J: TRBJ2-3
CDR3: CASSFSKASGGTDTQYF

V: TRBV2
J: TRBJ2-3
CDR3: CASIENGPGPSTDTQYF

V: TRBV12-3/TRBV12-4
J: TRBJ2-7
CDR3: CASSRDRVRSYEQYF

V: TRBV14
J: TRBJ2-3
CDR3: CASSQIPGGRATHPPDTQYF

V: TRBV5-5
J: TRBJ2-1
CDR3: CASSDRNNEQFF

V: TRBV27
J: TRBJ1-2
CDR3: CASREGGLGYTF

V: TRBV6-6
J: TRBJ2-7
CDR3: CARGGGVGLAVRSSYEQYF

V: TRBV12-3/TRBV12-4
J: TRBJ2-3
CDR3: CASSPGRVGPQYF

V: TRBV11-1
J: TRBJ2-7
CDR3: CASSTETANEQYF

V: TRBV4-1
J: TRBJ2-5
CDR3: CASSQEGEETQYF

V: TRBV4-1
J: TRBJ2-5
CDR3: CASSQDMQGMPKTQYF

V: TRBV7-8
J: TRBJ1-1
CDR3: CASSNPGLQGAFF

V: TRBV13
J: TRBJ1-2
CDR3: CASSLRGDGLRANYGYTF

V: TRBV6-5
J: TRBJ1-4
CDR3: CASSLNRGVNEKLFF

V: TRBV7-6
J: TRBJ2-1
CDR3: CASTARTGNEQFF

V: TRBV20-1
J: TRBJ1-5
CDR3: CSARDRGAGNQPQHF

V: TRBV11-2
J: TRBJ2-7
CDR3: CASSLLPHEQYF

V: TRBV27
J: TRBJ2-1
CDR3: CASSLVRESSNEQFF

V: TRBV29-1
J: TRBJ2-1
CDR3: CSARDGTPLYNEQFF

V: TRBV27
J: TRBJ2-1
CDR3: CASSSPKSGLAGYMFF

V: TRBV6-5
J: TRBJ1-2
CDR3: CASSYRPGAGYRGYTF